This is a list of T cell receptor beta chains from one sample in a study of blood T cell repertoires in COVID-19. Measured with immunoSEQ multiplex PCR; TCRdb has only the in-frame clones, and not every one. Here the sample spans around 450,000 clones, about nine tenths being singletons. Sequencing input: PBMCs or T cells enriched from blood (not recorded which). These receptors originate from a woman younger than 35 who had recovered from COVID-19. Each CDR3 is given with its conserved first and last residue. A D gene is named only where the DNA matches it firmly. A clone size is listed for some rows: how often the clone was seen (once, few, many), or a class if it is expanded.

length	J	size	D	V	CDR3	DNA
14	TRBJ1-1	-	-	TRBV15	CATSGPRQRYEAFF	TGTGCCACCAGCGGCCCCAGACAGAGGTATGAAGCTTTCTTT
16	TRBJ2-3	-	TRBD2	TRBV3-1/TRBV3-2	CASSQGLAGGTDTQYF	TGTGCCAGCAGCCAAGGACTAGCGGGGGGAACAGATACGCAGTATTTT
16	TRBJ2-5	-	TRBD1	TRBV7-9	CASSLKQGAFQETQYF	TGTGCCAGCAGCTTAAAACAGGGGGCTTTCCAAGAGACCCAGTACTTC
17	TRBJ2-5	few	TRBD2	TRBV7-8	CASSLRTSGRSQETQYF	TGTGCCAGCAGCCTGCGGACTAGCGGGAGGTCCCAAGAGACCCAGTACTTC
14	TRBJ2-7	-	TRBD1	TRBV5-5	CASSWEDRVYEQYF	TGTGCCAGCAGCTGGGAGGACAGGGTCTACGAGCAGTACTTC
17	TRBJ2-3	-	TRBD2	TRBV7-6	CASSSLAGGPSGDTQYF	TGTGCCAGCAGCTCACTAGCGGGGGGCCCCTCAGGAGATACGCAGTATTTT
14	TRBJ1-2	-	TRBD1	TRBV6-5	CASSYSMQGGGYTF	TGTGCCAGCAGTTACTCGATGCAGGGGGGAGGCTACACCTTC
17	TRBJ2-1	many	-	TRBV19	CASSLWTASISYNEQFF	TGTGCCAGTAGTCTTTGGACAGCCTCGATTTCCTACAATGAGCAGTTCTTC
15	TRBJ2-1	few	-	TRBV4-2	CASSQGIGARYEQFF	TGTGCCAGCAGCCAAGGAATAGGGGCAAGGTATGAGCAGTTCTTC
15	TRBJ2-3	-	TRBD1	TRBV7-8	CASSSTGVGTDTQYF	TGTGCCAGCAGCTCTACAGGGGTGGGCACAGATACGCAGTATTTT
16	TRBJ1-2	-	-	TRBV7-2	CASSLNPTPAVGGYTF	TGTGCCAGCAGCTTAAACCCGACACCGGCAGTAGGAGGCTACACCTTC
13	TRBJ2-7	-	-	TRBV7-2	CASSIGTFYEQYF	TGTGCCAGCAGCATAGGAACTTTCTACGAGCAGTACTTC
11	TRBJ1-2	-	-	TRBV29-1	CSGRGGYGYTF	TGCAGCGGACGGGGGGGCTATGGCTACACCTTC
16	TRBJ1-4	-	TRBD1	TRBV5-4	CASSLIGGQVTEKLFF	TGTGCCAGCAGCTTGATCGGGGGACAGGTGACTGAAAAACTGTTTTTT
15	TRBJ1-5	-	-	TRBV27	CASSPGGVVNQPQHF	TGTGCCAGCAGTCCTGGGGGGGTCGTCAATCAGCCCCAGCATTTT
16	TRBJ1-3	-	TRBD1	TRBV5-4	CASSADRGYSGNTIYF	TGTGCCAGCAGCGCGGACAGGGGCTACTCTGGAAACACCATATATTTT
14	TRBJ1-6	-	-	TRBV27	CASNSGSYNSPLHF	TGTGCCAGCAACAGCGGGTCCTATAATTCACCCCTCCACTTT
16	TRBJ2-7	-	TRBD2	TRBV28	CASSFGLAVHTYEQYF	TGTGCCAGCAGTTTTGGACTAGCGGTGCACACCTACGAGCAGTACTTC
13	TRBJ1-2	-	TRBD1	TRBV12-3/TRBV12-4	CASTRDRVTGYTF	TGTGCCAGCACTAGGGACAGGGTGACTGGCTACACCTTC
15	TRBJ2-7	-	-	TRBV7-2	CASSSTGSEPYEQYF	TGTGCCAGCAGCTCGACAGGTTCTGAACCGTACGAGCAGTACTTC
15	TRBJ2-3	-	TRBD2	TRBV20-1	CSASNGGSTTDTQYF	TGCAGTGCTAGTAACGGGGGGTCCACCACAGATACGCAGTATTTT
14	TRBJ1-4	once	-	TRBV5-1	CASSDRRGNEKLFF	TGCGCCAGCAGCGATCGTAGGGGTAATGAAAAACTGTTTTTT